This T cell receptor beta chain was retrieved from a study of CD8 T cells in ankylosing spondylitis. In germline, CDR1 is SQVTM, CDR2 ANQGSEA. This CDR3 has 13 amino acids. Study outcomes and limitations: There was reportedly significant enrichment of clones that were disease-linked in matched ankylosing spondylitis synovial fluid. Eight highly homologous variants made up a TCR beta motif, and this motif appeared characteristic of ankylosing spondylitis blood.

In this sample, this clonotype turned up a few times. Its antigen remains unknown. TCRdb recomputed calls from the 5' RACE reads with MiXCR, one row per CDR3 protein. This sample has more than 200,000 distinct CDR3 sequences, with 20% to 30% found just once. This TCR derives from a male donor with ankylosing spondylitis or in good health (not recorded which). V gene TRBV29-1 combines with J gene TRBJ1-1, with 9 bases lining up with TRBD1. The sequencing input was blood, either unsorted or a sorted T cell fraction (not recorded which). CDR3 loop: CRVDRGLGTEAFF. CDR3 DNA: TGCAGGGTCGACAGGGGGTTGGGCACTGAAGCTTTCTTT.